The entry that follows covers one T cell receptor (beta chain) sequence. The split of CD4+ cells yielded CD45RA+ naive and CD45RA-negative memory subsets. The data are from a study of shared clonotypes between healthy human individuals. Replicate PCRs for sorted subsets used around 190 ng DNA; this equaled 25,000 to 35,000 T cell genomes. TCRdb keeps only in-frame clones here, not all; method: immunoSEQ multiplex PCR. The sample carries about 1 million clones, 65% to 80% recorded once. The origin of this receptor is a man aged 18 to 30 in good health. The sample consisted of memory CD4+ T cells sorted from blood. Noted subset: CD45RA-negative fraction.

This chain's CDR3 is CASRDTSGRAGHEQYF. CDR3 bases: TGCGCCAGCAGAGATACTAGCGGGAGGGCCGGCCACGAGCAGTACTTC. The chain carries TRBV10-2 and TRBJ2-7, with 13 bases lining up with TRBD2. The CDR3 is 16 residues long. V dropped 6 bases and J dropped 5; count of bases not matched to a gene: 10. Germline lookup yields CDR1 WSHSY and CDR2 SAAADI.